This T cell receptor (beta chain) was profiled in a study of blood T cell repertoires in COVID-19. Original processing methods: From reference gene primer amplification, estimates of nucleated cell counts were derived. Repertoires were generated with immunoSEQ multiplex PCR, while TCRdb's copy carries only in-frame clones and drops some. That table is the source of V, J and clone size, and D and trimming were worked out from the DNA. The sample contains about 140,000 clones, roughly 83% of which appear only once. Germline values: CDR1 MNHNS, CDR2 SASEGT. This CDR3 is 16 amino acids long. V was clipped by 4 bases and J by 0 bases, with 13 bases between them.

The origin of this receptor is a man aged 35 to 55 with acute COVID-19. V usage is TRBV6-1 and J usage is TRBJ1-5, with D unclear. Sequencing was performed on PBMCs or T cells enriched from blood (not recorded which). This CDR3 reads CASSARGGYSNQPQHF. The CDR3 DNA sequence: TGTGCCAGCAGTGCCCGCGGAGGGTATAGCAATCAGCCCCAGCATTTT.